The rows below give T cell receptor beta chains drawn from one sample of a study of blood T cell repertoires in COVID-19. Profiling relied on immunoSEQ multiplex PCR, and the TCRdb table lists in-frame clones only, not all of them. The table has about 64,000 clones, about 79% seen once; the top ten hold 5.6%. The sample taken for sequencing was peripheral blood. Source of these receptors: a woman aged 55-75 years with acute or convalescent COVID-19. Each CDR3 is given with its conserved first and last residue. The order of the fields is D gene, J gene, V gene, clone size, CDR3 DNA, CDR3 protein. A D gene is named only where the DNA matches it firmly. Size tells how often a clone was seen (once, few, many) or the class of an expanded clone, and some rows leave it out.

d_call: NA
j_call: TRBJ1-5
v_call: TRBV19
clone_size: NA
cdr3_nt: TGTGCCACCACCAGGGACTCCAATCAGCCCCAGCATTTT
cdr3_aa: CATTRDSNQPQHF

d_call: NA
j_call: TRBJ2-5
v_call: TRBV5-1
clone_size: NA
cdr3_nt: TGCGCCAGCAGTCTCGTGGGGGGCCAAGAGACCCAGTACTTC
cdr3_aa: CASSLVGGQETQYF

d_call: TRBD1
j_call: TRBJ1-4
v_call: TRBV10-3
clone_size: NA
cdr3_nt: TGTGCCATCAGTGGAGGGGCAGGGGGCGCGGATGGGGCAACTAATGAAAAACTGTTTTTT
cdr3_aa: CAISGGAGGADGATNEKLFF

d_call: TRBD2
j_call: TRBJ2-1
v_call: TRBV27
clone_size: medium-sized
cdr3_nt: TGTGCCAGCAGCATGACTAGCGGGGCCTACAATGAGCAGTTCTTC
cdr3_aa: CASSMTSGAYNEQFF

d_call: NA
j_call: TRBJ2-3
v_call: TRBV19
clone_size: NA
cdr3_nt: TGTGCCAGTAGTATAGCTCTATACACAGATACGCAGTATTTT
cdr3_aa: CASSIALYTDTQYF

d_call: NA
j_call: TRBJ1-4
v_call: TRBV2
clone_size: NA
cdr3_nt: TGTGCCAGCAGGATACAGGGTGAAAAACTGTTTTTT
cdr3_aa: CASRIQGEKLFF

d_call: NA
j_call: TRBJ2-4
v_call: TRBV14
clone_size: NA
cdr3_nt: TGTGCCAGCAGCCCCCAATCACGGGGCATTCAGTACTTC
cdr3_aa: CASSPQSRGIQYF

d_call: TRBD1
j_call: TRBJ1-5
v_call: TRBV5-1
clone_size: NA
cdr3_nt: TGCGCCAGCAGCTTGTCGGGACAGGAGTCGCAGCCCCAGCATTTT
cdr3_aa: CASSLSGQESQPQHF

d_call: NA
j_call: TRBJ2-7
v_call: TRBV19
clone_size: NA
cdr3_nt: TGTGCCAGTAGTATGCACAGCTCCTACGAGCAGTACTTC
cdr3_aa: CASSMHSSYEQYF

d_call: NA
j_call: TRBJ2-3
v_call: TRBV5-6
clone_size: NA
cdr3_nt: TGTGCCAGCAGCTTGGGTCAGGACACAGATACGCAGTATTTT
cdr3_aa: CASSLGQDTDTQYF

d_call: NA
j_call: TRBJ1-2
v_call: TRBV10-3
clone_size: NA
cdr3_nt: TGTGCCATCAGTGAAAAAGGGAGCAGCTATGGCTACACCTTC
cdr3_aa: CAISEKGSSYGYTF

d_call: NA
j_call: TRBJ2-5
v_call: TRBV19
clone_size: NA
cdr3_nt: TGTGCCAGTAGTATTTCCGCGGGAAGAGAGACCCAGTACTTC
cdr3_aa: CASSISAGRETQYF

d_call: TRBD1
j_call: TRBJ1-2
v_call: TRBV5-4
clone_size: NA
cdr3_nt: TGTGCCAGCAGCTCCGACAGGGGCAAAAACTATGGCTACACCTTC
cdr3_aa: CASSSDRGKNYGYTF

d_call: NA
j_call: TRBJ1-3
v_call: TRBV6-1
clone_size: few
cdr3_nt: TGTGCCAGCAGTGAGCTGCGCTCTGGAAACACCATATATTTT
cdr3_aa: CASSELRSGNTIYF

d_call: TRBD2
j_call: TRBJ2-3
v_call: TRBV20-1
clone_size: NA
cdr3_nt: TGCAGTGCTAGTGGCGGGGGGGCCGGCGATACGCAGTATTTT
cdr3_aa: CSASGGGAGDTQYF

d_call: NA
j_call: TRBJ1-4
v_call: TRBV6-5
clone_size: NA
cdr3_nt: TGTGCCAGCAGTTTTGGACAGACTAATGAAAAACTGTTTTTT
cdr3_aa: CASSFGQTNEKLFF

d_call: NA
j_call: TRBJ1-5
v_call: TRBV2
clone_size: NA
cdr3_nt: TGTGCCAGCCAGGAAGGATATGGTCAGCCCCAGCATTTT
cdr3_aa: CASQEGYGQPQHF

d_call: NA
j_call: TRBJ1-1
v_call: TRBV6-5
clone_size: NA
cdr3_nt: TGTGCCAGCAGTTATGACGGACAGAAAGAAGCTTTCTTT
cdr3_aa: CASSYDGQKEAFF

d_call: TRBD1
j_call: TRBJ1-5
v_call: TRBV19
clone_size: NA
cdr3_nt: TGTGCCAGTAGCCCAGACAGGGGGCGTCAGCCCCAGCATTTT
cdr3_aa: CASSPDRGRQPQHF

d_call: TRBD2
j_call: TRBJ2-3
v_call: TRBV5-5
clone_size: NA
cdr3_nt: TGTGCCAGCAGGCCTACTAATAGCGGGTGGGGAGATACGCAGTATTTT
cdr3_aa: CASRPTNSGWGDTQYF

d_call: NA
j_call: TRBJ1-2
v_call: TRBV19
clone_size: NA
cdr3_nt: TGTGCCAGTAGTAGTGAACAGGGTGGAGTGGATGGCTACACCTTC
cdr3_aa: CASSSEQGGVDGYTF

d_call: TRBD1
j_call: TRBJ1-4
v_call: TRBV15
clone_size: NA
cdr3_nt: TGTGCCACCAGCAGATACTCTTTGGACAGGTCTAATGAAAAACTGTTTTTT
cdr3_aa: CATSRYSLDRSNEKLFF

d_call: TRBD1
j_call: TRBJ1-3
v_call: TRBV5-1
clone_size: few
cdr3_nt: TGCGCCAGCAGCCGATCTCAGGGGGGAGGCTCTGGAAACACCATATATTTT
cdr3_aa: CASSRSQGGGSGNTIYF

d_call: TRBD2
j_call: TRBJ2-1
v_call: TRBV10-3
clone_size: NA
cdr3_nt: TGTGCCATCGCCCTAGCGGGGGGCTACAATGAGCAGTTCTTC
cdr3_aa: CAIALAGGYNEQFF

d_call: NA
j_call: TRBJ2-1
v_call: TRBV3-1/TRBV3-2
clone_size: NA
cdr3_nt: TGTGCCAGCAGCCAAGACCCCCAGGGGGGAAGAGAGCAGTTCTTC
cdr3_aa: CASSQDPQGGREQFF

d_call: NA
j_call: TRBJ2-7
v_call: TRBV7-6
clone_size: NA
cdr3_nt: TGTGCCAGCAGCTTGGACAGACCCTACGAGCAGTACTTC
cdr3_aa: CASSLDRPYEQYF

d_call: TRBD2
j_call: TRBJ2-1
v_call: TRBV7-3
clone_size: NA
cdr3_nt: TGTGCCAGCAGCTTAGCGGGGGGAAGTCATAATGAGCAGTTCTTC
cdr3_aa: CASSLAGGSHNEQFF

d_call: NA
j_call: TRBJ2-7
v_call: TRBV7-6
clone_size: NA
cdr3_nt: TGTGCCAGCAGCTTAGGGCAGGGGAGCTCCTACGAGCAGTACTTC
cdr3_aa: CASSLGQGSSYEQYF

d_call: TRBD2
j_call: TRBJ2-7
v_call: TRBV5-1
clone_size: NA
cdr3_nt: TGCGCCAGCAGCCACCGACTTCTTGGTGCGGGGGGGCCGGGGGAGCAGTACTTC
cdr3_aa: CASSHRLLGAGGPGEQYF

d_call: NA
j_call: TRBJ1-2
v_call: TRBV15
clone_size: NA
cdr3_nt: TGTGCCACCAGCAGAGACTCTAACTATGGCTACACCTTC
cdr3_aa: CATSRDSNYGYTF

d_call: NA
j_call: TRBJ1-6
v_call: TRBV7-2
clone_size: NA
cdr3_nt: TGTGCCAGCAGCTTATATACAGTGAATTCACCCCTCCACTTT
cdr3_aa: CASSLYTVNSPLHF

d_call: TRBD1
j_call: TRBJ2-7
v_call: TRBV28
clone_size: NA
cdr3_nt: TGTGCCAGCAGCCGCGAAGGGACAGGGGGCGAGCAGTACTTC
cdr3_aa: CASSREGTGGEQYF

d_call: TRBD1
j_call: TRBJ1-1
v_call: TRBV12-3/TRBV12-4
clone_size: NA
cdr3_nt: TGTGCCAGCAGCGGGACAGTAGGGACTGAAGCTTTCTTT
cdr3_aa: CASSGTVGTEAFF

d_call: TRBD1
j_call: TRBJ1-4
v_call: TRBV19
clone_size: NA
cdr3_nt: TGTGCCAGTAGCGGACAGGGAGAAAATGAAAAACTGTTTTTT
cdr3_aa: CASSGQGENEKLFF

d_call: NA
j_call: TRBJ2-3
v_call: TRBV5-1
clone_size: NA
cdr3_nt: TGCGCCAGCAGGGAGGGTGACAGGGTTAGTGATACGCAGTATTTT
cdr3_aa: CASREGDRVSDTQYF

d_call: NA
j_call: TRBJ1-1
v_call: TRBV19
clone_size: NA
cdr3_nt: TGTGCCAGTAGTTCTACGACTGGGGAAGCTTTCTTT
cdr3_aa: CASSSTTGEAFF

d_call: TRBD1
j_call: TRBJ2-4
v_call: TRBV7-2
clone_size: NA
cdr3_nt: TGTGCCAGCAGCTTGGCCCAGGGGGACCGGTACTTC
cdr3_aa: CASSLAQGDRYF

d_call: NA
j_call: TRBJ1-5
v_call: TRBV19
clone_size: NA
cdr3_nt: TGTGCCAGTAGTATAGATTGGACACGCAATCAGCCCCAGCATTTT
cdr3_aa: CASSIDWTRNQPQHF

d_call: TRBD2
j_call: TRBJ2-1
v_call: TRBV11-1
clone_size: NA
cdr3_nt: TGTGCCAGCAGCGCATTAGCGGGGGGCACTGGGAATGAGCAGTTCTTC
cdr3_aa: CASSALAGGTGNEQFF

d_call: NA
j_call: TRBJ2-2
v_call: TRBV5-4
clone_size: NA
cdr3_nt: TGTGCCAGCAGCCGACAGGTTACGAACACCGGGGAGCTGTTTTTT
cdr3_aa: CASSRQVTNTGELFF

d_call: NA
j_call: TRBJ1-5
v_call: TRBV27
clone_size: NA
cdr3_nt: NA
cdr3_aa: CASSTSGYSNQPQHF

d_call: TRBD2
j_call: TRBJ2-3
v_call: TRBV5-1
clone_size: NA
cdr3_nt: TGCGCCAGCAGCTTGGGACCAGCGGGGGGGACAGATACGCAGTATTTT
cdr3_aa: CASSLGPAGGTDTQYF

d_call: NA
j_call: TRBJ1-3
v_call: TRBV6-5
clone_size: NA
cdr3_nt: TGTGCCAGCAGTCCGCCGACAGGCTCTGGAAACACCATATATTTT
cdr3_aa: CASSPPTGSGNTIYF

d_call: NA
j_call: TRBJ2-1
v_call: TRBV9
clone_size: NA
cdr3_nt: TGTGCCAGCAGCGTAGAAGGGCAGCGGTCTAATGAGCAGTTCTTC
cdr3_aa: CASSVEGQRSNEQFF

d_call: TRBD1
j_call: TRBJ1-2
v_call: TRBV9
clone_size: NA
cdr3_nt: TGTGCCAGCTCCCCACAGGGACAGGCGGGGTATGGGGTCACCTTC
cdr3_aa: CASSPQGQAGYGVTF

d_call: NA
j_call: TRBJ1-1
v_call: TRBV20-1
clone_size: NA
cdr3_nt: TGCAGTGGGGGGAGGGGCGAAGCTTTCTTT
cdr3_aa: CSGGRGEAFF

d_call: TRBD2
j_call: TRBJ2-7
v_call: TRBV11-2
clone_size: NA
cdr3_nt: TGTGCCAGCAGCTTAGGCGGGACTAGCGGGGGCGAGCAGTACTTC
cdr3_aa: CASSLGGTSGGEQYF